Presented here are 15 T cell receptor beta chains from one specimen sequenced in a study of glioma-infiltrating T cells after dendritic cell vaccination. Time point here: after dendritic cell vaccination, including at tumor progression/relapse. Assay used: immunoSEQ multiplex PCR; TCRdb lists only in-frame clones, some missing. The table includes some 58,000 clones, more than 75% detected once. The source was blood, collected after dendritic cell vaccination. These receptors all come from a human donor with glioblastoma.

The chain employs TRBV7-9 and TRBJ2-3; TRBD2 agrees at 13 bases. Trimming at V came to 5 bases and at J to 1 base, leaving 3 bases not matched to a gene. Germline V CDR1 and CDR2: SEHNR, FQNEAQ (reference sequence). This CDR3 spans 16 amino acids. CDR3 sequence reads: CASSHGLAGGTDTQYF. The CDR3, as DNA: TGTGCCAGCAGCCACGGACTAGCGGGGGGCACAGATACGCAGTATTTT.

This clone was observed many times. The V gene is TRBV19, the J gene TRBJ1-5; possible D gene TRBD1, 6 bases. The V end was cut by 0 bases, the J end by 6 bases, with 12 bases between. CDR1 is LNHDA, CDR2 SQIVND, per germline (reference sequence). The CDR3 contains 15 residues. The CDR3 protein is CASSIDDRSVQPQHF. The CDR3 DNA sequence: TGTGCCAGTAGTATAGATGACAGGTCGGTTCAGCCCCAGCATTTT.

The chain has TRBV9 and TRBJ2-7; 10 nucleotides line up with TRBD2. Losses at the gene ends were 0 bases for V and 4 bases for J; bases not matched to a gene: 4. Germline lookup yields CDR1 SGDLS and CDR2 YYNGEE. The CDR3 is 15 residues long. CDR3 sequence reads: CASSVVSGGDYEQYF. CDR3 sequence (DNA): TGTGCCAGCAGCGTAGTGAGCGGGGGGGATTACGAGCAGTACTTC.

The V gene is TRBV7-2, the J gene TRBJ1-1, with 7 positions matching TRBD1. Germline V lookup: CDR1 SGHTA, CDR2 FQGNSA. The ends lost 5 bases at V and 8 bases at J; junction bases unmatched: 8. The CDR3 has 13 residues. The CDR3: CASSTYRGSEAFF. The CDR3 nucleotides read TGTGCCAGCAGCACCTACAGGGGTTCGGAAGCTTTCTTT.

CDR3 DNA: TGTGCCAGCAGCTTAGCTCGCGCAGATACGCAGTATTTT. Translating gives CASSLARADTQYF. The V call is TRBV7-3, the J call TRBJ2-3; D gene ambiguous. The germline V gene has CDR1 SGHTA and CDR2 FQGTGA. The CDR3 contains 13 residues. V lost 2 bases and J lost 4, with 7 bases in between.

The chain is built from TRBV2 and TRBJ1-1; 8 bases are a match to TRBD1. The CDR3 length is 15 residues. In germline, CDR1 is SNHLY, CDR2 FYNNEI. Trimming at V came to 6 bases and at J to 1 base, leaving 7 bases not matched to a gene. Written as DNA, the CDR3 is TGTGCCAGCAGGCGTCCTGGACAGGGGAACACTGAAGCTTTCTTT. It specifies CASRRPGQGNTEAFF. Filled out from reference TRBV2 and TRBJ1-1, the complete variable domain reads EPEVTQTPSHQVTQMGQEVILRCVPISNHLYFYWYRQILGQKVEFLVSFYNNEISEKSEIFDDQFSVERPDGSNFTLKIRSTKLEDSAMYFCASRRPGQGNTEAFFGQGTRLTVV.

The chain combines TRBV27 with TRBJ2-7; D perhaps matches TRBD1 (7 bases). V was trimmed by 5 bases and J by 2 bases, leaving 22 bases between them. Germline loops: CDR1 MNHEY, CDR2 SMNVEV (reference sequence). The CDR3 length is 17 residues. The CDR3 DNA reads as TGTGCCAGCAGTCTAGGTCCTCCCAGGGGGGCCCCCTACGAGCAGTACTTC. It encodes CASSLGPPRGAPYEQYF.

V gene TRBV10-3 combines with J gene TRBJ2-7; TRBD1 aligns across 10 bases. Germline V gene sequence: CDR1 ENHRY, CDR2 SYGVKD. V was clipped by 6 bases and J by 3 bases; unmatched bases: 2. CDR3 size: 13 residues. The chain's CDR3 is CAIRGTGDYEQYF. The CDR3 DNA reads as TGTGCCATCAGGGGGACAGGGGACTACGAGCAGTACTTC.

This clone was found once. The CDR3 sequence is CASSQDLAMVTEAFF. In nucleotides, the CDR3 is TGCGCCAGCAGCCAAGATCTTGCGATGGTGACTGAAGCTTTCTTT. The chain recombines TRBV4-3 with TRBJ1-1; no reliable D call. The V gene lost 0 bases and the J gene lost 5 bases, with 13 bases spanning the gap. The CDR3 loop spans 15 amino acids. In germline, CDR1 is LGHNA, CDR2 YSLEER.

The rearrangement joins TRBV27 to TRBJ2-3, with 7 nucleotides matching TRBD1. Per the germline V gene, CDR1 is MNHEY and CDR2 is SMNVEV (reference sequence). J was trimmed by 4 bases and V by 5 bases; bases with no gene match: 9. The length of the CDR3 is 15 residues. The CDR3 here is CASSRRQGVADTQYF. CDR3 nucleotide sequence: TGTGCCAGCAGTCGACGACAGGGTGTCGCAGATACGCAGTATTTT.

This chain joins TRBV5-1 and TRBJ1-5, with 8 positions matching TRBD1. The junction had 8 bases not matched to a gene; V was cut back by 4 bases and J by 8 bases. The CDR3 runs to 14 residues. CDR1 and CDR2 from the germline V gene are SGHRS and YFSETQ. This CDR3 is CASSTGQGDKPQHF. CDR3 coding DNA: TGCGCCAGCAGCACCGGACAGGGTGACAAGCCCCAGCATTTT.

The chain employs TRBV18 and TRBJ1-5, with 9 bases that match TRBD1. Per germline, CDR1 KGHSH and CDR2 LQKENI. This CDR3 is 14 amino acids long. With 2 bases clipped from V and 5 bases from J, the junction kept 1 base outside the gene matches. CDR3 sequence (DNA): TGTGCCAGCTCACCAGGGACAGGGTATCAGCCCCAGCATTTT. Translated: CASSPGTGYQPQHF. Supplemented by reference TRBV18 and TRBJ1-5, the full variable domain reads NAGVMQNPRHLVRRRGQEARLRCSPMKGHSHVYWYRQLPEEGLKFMVYLQKENIIDESGMPKERFSAEFPKEGPSILRIQQVVRGDSAAYFCASSPGTGYQPQHFGDGTRLSIL.

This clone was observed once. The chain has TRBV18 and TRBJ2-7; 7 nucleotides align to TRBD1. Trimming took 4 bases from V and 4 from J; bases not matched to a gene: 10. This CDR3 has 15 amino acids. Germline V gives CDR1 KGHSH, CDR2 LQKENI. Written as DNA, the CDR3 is TGTGCCAGCTCACACAGCAGGGGGTCCTTATACGAGCAGTACTTC. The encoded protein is CASSHSRGSLYEQYF.

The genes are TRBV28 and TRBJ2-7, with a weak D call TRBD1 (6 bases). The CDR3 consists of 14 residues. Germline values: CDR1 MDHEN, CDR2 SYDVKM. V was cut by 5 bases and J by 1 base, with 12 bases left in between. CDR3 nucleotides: TGTGCCAGCAGTCCAAGAGGACAGTCCTACGAGCAGTACTTC. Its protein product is CASSPRGQSYEQYF.

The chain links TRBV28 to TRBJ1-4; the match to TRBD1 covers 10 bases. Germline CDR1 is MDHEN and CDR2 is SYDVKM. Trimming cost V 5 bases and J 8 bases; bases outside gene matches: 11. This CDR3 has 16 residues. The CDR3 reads CASSLGIGTGVEKLFF. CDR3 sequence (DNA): TGTGCCAGCAGTCTTGGGATCGGGACAGGGGTCGAAAAACTGTTTTTT.